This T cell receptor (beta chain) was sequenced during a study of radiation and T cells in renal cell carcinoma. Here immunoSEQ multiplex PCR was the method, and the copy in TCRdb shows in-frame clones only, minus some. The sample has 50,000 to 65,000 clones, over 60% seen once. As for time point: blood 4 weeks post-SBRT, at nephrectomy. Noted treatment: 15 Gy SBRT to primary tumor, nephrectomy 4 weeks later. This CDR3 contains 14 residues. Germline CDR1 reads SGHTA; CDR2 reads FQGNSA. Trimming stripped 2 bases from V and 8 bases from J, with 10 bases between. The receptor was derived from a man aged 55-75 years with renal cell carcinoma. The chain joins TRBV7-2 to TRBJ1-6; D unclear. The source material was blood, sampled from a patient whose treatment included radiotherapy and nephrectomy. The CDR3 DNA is TGTGCCAGCAGCTTATTTTTTGGGGATTCACCCCTCCACTTT. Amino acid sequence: CASSLFFGDSPLHF.